This T cell receptor (beta chain) was captured in a study of control samples from healthy donors and cancer patients. Generated by immunoSEQ multiplex PCR, the TCRdb table keeps only in-frame clones and is missing some. Seen here are 25,000 to 35,000 clones, roughly nine tenths observed once, and the top ten hold approximately 12%. The germline V gene has CDR1 SNHLY and CDR2 FYNNEI. The V and J ends lost 5 bases and 0 bases respectively, with 7 bases between them. The length of the CDR3 is 14 residues. Sequencing was carried out using PBMCs. This receptor was taken from a man aged 45-60 years with lung cancer. The rearrangement joins TRBV2 to TRBJ2-2; D unclear. The CDR3 DNA sequence: TGTGCCAGCAGTATACAAGCGAACACCGGGGAGCTGTTTTTT. Translation gives CASSIQANTGELFF.